A single sample is the source of the 5 T cell receptor beta chains below, sequenced in a study of CD8+ T cells in alopecia areata. Extracted from the samples, RNA was reverse transcribed into cDNA to serve as the sequencing template. TCRdb keeps only in-frame clones here, not all; method: immunoSEQ multiplex PCR. The data show 200,000 or so clones, more than 55% seen once. Sequencing was done on a sample of CD8+ T cells sorted from blood. The receptors come from a human donor in good health.

On this clone itself: The sample holds other DNA sequences that translate to the same CDR3. This chain links TRBV29-1 with TRBJ1-1; D is ambiguous. Germline V gives CDR1 SQVTM, CDR2 ANQGSEA. This CDR3 is built from 13 residues. Trimming removed 3 bases from V and 0 bases from J, with 8 bases in between. CDR3 bases: TGCAGCGTTGAGGGAGGATTGAACACTGAAGCTTTCTTT. Translating gives CSVEGGLNTEAFF.

V is TRBV29-1 and J is TRBJ2-3; unclear D gene. The CDR3 runs to 14 residues. The V and J ends lost 4 bases and 2 bases respectively, with 13 bases between them. CDR1 and CDR2 from the germline V gene are SQVTM and ANQGSEA. Written as DNA, the CDR3 is TGCAGCGTTGGGCGGACCCTCCCCACAGATACGCAGTATTTT. It is translated as CSVGRTLPTDTQYF.

The rearrangement uses TRBV13 and TRBJ1-2; a possible D gene is TRBD1 (6 bases). With 8 bases removed from V and 0 bases from J, the gap between germline ends came to 16 bases. Germline CDR1 and CDR2: PRHDT and FYEKMQ (reference sequence). The CDR3 length is 15 residues. CDR3 amino acids: CASASRGVANYGYTF. In DNA, the CDR3 is TGTGCCAGCGCTTCGAGGGGGGTAGCTAACTATGGCTACACCTTC.

This clone has just one count. The rearrangement links TRBV4-1 to TRBJ2-5; D is perhaps TRBD1 or TRBD2 (6 bases each). The CDR3 runs to 14 residues. V shed 1 base and J shed 5 bases, with 11 bases lying between them. Germline lookup yields CDR1 MGHRA and CDR2 YSYEKL. CDR3 bases: TGCGCCAGCAGCCAAGTCACAGGGAGGGAGACCCAGTACTTC. Its translation is CASSQVTGRETQYF.

This clone came up many times. The same CDR3 can be traced to other DNA sequences in this sample. The V call is TRBV29-1, the J call TRBJ1-6; 8 bases map to TRBD1. The length of the CDR3 is 13 residues. With 4 bases clipped from V and 7 bases from J, the junction kept 3 bases outside the gene matches. From germline, CDR1 is SQVTM and CDR2 ANQGSEA. CDR3 DNA sequence: TGCAGCGTTGCGACAGGGGACAATTCACCCCTCCACTTT. Translating it yields CSVATGDNSPLHF.